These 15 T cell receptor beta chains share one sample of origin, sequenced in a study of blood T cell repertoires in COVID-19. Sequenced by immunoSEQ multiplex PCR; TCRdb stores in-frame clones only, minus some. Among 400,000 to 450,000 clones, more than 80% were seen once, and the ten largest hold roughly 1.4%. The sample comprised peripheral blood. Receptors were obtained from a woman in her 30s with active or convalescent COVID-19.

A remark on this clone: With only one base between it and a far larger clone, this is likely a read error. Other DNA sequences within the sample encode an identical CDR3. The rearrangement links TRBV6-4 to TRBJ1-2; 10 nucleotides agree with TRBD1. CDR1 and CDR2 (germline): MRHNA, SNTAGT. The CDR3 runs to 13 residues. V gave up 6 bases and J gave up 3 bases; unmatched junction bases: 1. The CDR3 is CASRGTGDYGYTF. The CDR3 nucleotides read TGTGCCAGCAGGGGGACAGGGGACTATGGCTACACCTTC.

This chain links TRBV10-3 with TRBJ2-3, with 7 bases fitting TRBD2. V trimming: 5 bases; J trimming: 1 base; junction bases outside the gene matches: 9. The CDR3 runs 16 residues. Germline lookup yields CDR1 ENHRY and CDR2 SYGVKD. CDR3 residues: CAISPAGTTGTDTQYF. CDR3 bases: TGTGCCATCAGTCCGGCCGGGACTACCGGCACAGATACGCAGTATTTT.

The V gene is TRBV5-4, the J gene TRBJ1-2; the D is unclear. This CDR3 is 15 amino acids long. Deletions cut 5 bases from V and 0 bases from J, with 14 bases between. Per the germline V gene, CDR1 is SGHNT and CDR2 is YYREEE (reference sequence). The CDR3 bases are TGTGCCAGCAGTGTCGACACCCTTTCTAACTATGGCTACACCTTC. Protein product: CASSVDTLSNYGYTF.

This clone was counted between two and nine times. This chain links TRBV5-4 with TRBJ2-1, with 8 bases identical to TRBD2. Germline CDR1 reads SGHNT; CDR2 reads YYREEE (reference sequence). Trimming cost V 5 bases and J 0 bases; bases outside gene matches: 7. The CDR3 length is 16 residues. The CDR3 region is CASSLGGASSYNEQFF. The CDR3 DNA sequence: TGTGCCAGCAGTCTCGGGGGGGCCAGCTCCTACAATGAGCAGTTCTTC. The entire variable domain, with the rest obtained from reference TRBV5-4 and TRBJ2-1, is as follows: ETGVTQSPTHLIKTRGQQVTLRCSSQSGHNTVSWYQQALGQGPQFIFQYYREEENGRGNFPPRFSGLQFPNYSSELNVNALELDDSALYLCASSLGGASSYNEQFFGPGTRLTVL.

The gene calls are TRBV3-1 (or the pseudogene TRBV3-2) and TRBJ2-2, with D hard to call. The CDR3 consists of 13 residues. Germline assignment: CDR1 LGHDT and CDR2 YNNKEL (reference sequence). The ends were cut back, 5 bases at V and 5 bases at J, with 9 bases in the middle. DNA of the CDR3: TGTGCCAGCAGCGACACTTGGACCGGGGAGCTGTTTTTT. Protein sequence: CASSDTWTGELFF.

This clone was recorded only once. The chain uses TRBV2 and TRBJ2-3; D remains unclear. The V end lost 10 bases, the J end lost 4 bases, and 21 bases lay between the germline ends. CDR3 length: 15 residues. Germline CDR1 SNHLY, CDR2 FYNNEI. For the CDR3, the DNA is TGTGCCACTCCTCCCCTTGCCAGGTTGCCAGATACGCAGTATTTT. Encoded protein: CATPPLARLPDTQYF. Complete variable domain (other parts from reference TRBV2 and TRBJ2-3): EPEVTQTPSHQVTQMGQEVILRCVPISNHLYFYWYRQILGQKVEFLVSFYNNEISEKSEIFDDQFSVERPDGSNFTLKIRSTKLEDSAMYFCATPPLARLPDTQYFGPGTRLTVL.

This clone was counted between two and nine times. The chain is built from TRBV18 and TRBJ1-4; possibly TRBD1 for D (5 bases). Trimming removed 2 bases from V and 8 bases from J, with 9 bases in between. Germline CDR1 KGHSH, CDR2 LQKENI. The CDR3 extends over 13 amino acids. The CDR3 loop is CASSPGGSEKLFF. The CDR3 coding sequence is TGTGCCAGCTCACCAGGGGGGAGCGAAAAACTGTTTTTT. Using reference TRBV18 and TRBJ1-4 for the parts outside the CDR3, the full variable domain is NAGVMQNPRHLVRRRGQEARLRCSPMKGHSHVYWYRQLPEEGLKFMVYLQKENIIDESGMPKERFSAEFPKEGPSILRIQQVVRGDSAAYFCASSPGGSEKLFFGSGTQLSVL.

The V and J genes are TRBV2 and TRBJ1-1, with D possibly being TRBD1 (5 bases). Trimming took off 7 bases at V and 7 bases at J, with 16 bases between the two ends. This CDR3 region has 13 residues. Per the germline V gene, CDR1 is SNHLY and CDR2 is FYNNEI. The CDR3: CASTGGTVIEAFF. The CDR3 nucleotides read TGTGCCAGCACGGGGGGGACGGTTATTGAAGCTTTCTTT.

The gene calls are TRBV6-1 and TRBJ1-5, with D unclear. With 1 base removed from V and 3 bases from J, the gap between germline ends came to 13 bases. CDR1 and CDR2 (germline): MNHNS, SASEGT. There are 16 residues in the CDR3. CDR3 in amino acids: CASSEVPTAYNQPQHF. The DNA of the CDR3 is TGTGCCAGCAGTGAAGTCCCCACAGCCTACAATCAGCCCCAGCATTTT.

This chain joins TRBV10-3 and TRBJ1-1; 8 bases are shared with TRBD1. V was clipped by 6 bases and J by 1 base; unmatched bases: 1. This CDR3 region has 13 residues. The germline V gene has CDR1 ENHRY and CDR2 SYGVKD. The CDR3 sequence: CAISDRGNTEAFF. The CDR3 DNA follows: TGTGCCATCAGCGACAGGGGGAACACTGAAGCTTTCTTT.

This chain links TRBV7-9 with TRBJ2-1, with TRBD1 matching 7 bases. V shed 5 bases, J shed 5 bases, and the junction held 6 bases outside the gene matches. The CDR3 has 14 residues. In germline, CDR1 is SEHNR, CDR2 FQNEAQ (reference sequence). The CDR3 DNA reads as TGTGCCAGCAGCCGAAGGGACAGAGACAATGAGCAGTTCTTC. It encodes CASSRRDRDNEQFF.

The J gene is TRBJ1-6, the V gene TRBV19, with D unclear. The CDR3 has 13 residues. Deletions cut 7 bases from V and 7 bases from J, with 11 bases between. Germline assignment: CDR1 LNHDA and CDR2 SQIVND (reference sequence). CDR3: CASKEHHNSPLHF. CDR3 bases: TGTGCCAGTAAAGAACACCACAATTCACCCCTCCACTTT.

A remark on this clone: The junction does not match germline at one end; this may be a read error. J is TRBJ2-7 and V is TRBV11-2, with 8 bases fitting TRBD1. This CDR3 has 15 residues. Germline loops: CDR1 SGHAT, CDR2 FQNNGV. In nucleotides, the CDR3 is TGTGCCAGCAGCCTAGAGGCAGGGGGCGACTACGAGCAGTACTTC. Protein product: CASSLEAGGDYEQYF.

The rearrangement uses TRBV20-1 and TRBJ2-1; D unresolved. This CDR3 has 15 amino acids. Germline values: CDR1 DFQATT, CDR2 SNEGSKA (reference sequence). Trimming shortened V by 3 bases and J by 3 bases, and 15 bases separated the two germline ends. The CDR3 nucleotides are TGCAGTGCTAGTGTGGTCGACAATGACTACAATGAGCAGTTCTTC. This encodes CSASVVDNDYNEQFF.

Here the CDR3 DNA reads TGTGCCAGCAGTTACCAGGACAGGGGGCTTACCGGGGAGCTGTTTTTT. Protein product: CASSYQDRGLTGELFF. V is TRBV6-6 and J is TRBJ2-2; 11 bases match TRBD1. With 2 bases clipped from V and 5 bases from J, the junction kept 4 bases outside the gene matches. The CDR3 extends over 16 amino acids. CDR1 is MNHNY and CDR2 is SVGAGI in the germline V gene (reference sequence).